This T cell receptor beta chain comes out of a study of T-cell memory formation after mild COVID-19. As for the study in general: The study found TCR clusters largely donor specific. General study points: Day 15 to 85 contracting clones showed balanced CD4/CD8; later expanders leaned CD4+. Contracting CD4+ clones were located mainly in CM and EM, and CD8+ clones in EMRA.

TCR alpha and TCR beta cDNA libraries carrying sample barcodes and UMIs were produced by 5'RACE using constant-segment primers. MiXCR, applied by TCRdb to the 5' RACE reads, yields one record per CDR3 protein. The sample holds roughly 350,000 distinct CDR3 sequences, 28% seen once. Germline V CDR1 and CDR2: SGHNT, YYREEE (reference sequence). This CDR3 spans 15 amino acids. Trimming removed 4 bases from V and 0 bases from J, with 13 bases in between. Regarding this clonotype: Its specificity is unknown.

This receptor was identified in an adult woman who had mild COVID-19 (a few samples of this study predate the infection). Cell type and time point are not known. The rearrangement joins TRBV5-4 to TRBJ1-1; no reliable D call. Sequencing used PBMCs or a T cell subset sorted from them (not recorded which). The CDR3 nucleotides are TGTGCCAGCAGCCCAGACACAGTTATGAACACTGAAGCTTTCTTT. Its protein is CASSPDTVMNTEAFF.